The rows below give T cell receptor beta chains drawn from one sample of a study of identical twins. TCRdb recomputed calls from the 5' RACE reads with MiXCR, one row per CDR3 protein. Seen here are hundreds of thousands of distinct CDR3 sequences, around 6.9% observed once, and the top ten hold 1.9%. The sample also formed part of further work on yellow fever vaccine responses in identical twins.

Sample: memory (CD45RO+) T cells sorted from blood. The receptor source for this set is a woman aged 18-29 years in good health. Each CDR3 is given with its conserved first and last residue. Fields, in order: D gene, clone size, J gene, V gene, CDR3 protein, CDR3 DNA. The D gene is left open where the match is weak. Not all rows give a size; the values are once, few, many and, for expanded clones, a class.

D gene: NA; clone size: NA; J gene: TRBJ2-7; V gene: TRBV6-1; CDR3 protein: CASSPDRSSYEQYF; CDR3 DNA: TGTGCCAGCAGTCCCGACAGGAGCTCCTACGAGCAGTACTTC
D gene: NA; clone size: few; J gene: TRBJ2-7; V gene: TRBV11-3; CDR3 protein: CASRPGDGDYEQYF; CDR3 DNA: TGTGCCAGCAGACCCGGGGACGGCGACTACGAGCAGTACTTC
D gene: NA; clone size: few; J gene: TRBJ2-3; V gene: TRBV10-3; CDR3 protein: CAISESREASTDTQYF; CDR3 DNA: TGTGCCATCAGTGAGTCGAGGGAGGCTAGCACAGATACGCAGTATTTT
D gene: TRBD2; clone size: few; J gene: TRBJ2-3; V gene: TRBV6-4; CDR3 protein: CASSEQAGGSDTQYF; CDR3 DNA: TGTGCCAGCAGTGAACAAGCGGGGGGGTCAGATACGCAGTATTTT
D gene: NA; clone size: few; J gene: TRBJ1-3; V gene: TRBV5-5; CDR3 protein: CASSFAGAGNTIYF; CDR3 DNA: TGTGCCAGCAGCTTCGCAGGGGCTGGAAACACCATATATTTT
D gene: TRBD2; clone size: NA; J gene: TRBJ2-3; V gene: TRBV27; CDR3 protein: CASSSPSGGGPDTQYF; CDR3 DNA: TGTGCCAGCAGTTCCCCTAGCGGAGGCGGCCCAGATACGCAGTATTTT
D gene: NA; clone size: few; J gene: TRBJ2-2; V gene: TRBV9; CDR3 protein: CASSVGWTANTGELFF; CDR3 DNA: TGTGCCAGCAGCGTAGGGTGGACAGCGAACACCGGGGAGCTGTTTTTT
D gene: TRBD1; clone size: NA; J gene: TRBJ1-2; V gene: TRBV15; CDR3 protein: CATRAGGVKAGGNGYTF; CDR3 DNA: TGTGCCACCAGAGCAGGCGGAGTAAAGGCAGGGGGAAATGGCTACACCTTC
D gene: TRBD2; clone size: NA; J gene: TRBJ2-3; V gene: TRBV4-2; CDR3 protein: CASSHRNGGTSGATDTQYF; CDR3 DNA: TGTGCCAGCAGCCACAGAAACGGAGGGACTAGCGGGGCCACAGATACGCAGTATTTT
D gene: NA; clone size: many; J gene: TRBJ1-1; V gene: TRBV12-3/TRBV12-4; CDR3 protein: CASRAGGEDTEAFF; CDR3 DNA: TGTGCCAGCAGGGCGGGGGGCGAAGACACTGAAGCTTTCTTT
D gene: TRBD1; clone size: many; J gene: TRBJ2-7; V gene: TRBV6-2/TRBV6-3; CDR3 protein: CASSSRGQARAYEQYF; CDR3 DNA: TGTGCCAGCAGTTCGCGGGGACAGGCGAGGGCCTACGAGCAGTACTTC
D gene: TRBD1; clone size: many; J gene: TRBJ1-4; V gene: TRBV29-1; CDR3 protein: CSVGQGGEKLFF; CDR3 DNA: TGCAGCGTTGGACAGGGGGGCGAAAAACTGTTTTTT
D gene: TRBD1; clone size: many; J gene: TRBJ2-2; V gene: TRBV24-1; CDR3 protein: CATSKGQANTGELFF; CDR3 DNA: TGTGCCACCAGTAAGGGACAGGCGAACACCGGGGAGCTGTTTTTT
D gene: TRBD1; clone size: NA; J gene: TRBJ1-4; V gene: TRBV6-1; CDR3 protein: CASSKTGGGEKLFF; CDR3 DNA: TGTGCCAGCAGCAAGACAGGGGGCGGTGAAAAACTGTTTTTT
D gene: TRBD1; clone size: many; J gene: TRBJ2-5; V gene: TRBV12-3/TRBV12-4; CDR3 protein: CASSQPGQGKETQYF; CDR3 DNA: TGTGCCAGCAGCCAGCCAGGACAGGGCAAAGAGACCCAGTACTTC
D gene: TRBD2; clone size: many; J gene: TRBJ2-3; V gene: TRBV12-3/TRBV12-4; CDR3 protein: CASSLNSGGADTQYF; CDR3 DNA: TGTGCCAGCAGTCTTAATAGCGGGGGGGCAGATACGCAGTATTTT
D gene: NA; clone size: many; J gene: TRBJ1-6; V gene: TRBV5-1; CDR3 protein: CASSLADRDNSPLHF; CDR3 DNA: TGCGCCAGCAGCTTGGCGGACCGAGATAATTCACCCCTCCACTTT
D gene: TRBD2; clone size: many; J gene: TRBJ2-1; V gene: TRBV7-3; CDR3 protein: CASSRMTSGNLNEQFF; CDR3 DNA: TGTGCCAGCAGCCGCATGACTAGCGGGAATCTCAATGAGCAGTTCTTC
D gene: NA; clone size: many; J gene: TRBJ2-5; V gene: TRBV7-9; CDR3 protein: CASTPGAGQRTSETQYF; CDR3 DNA: TGTGCCAGCACCCCTGGGGCGGGCCAACGCACCTCGGAGACCCAGTACTTC
D gene: NA; clone size: NA; J gene: TRBJ2-5; V gene: TRBV12-3/TRBV12-4; CDR3 protein: CASRVGGRGPQETRYF; CDR3 DNA: TGTGCCAGCAGGGTAGGGGGGAGGGGACCCCAAGAGACCCGGTACTTC
D gene: TRBD1; clone size: many; J gene: TRBJ1-6; V gene: TRBV20-1; CDR3 protein: CSARTGVVKSPLHF; CDR3 DNA: TGCAGTGCTCGGACAGGGGTAGTGAAGTCACCCCTCCACTTT
D gene: NA; clone size: NA; J gene: TRBJ1-2; V gene: TRBV2; CDR3 protein: CASSRDTGGYGYTF; CDR3 DNA: TGTGCCAGCAGCCGGGACACCGGGGGCTATGGCTACACCTTC
D gene: NA; clone size: NA; J gene: TRBJ2-7; V gene: TRBV5-1; CDR3 protein: CASSTQSSGDHEQYF; CDR3 DNA: TGCGCCAGCAGCACGCAGTCGTCCGGGGATCACGAGCAGTACTTC
D gene: TRBD2; clone size: many; J gene: TRBJ2-2; V gene: TRBV4-2; CDR3 protein: CASSLRGAGELFF; CDR3 DNA: TGTGCCAGCAGCCTCCGGGGGGCCGGGGAGCTGTTTTTT
D gene: TRBD1; clone size: few; J gene: TRBJ2-7; V gene: TRBV20-1; CDR3 protein: CSAMTGFEQYF; CDR3 DNA: TGCAGTGCCATGACAGGGTTCGAGCAGTACTTC
D gene: TRBD2; clone size: NA; J gene: TRBJ2-3; V gene: TRBV6-1; CDR3 protein: CASRKGTSGITDTQYF; CDR3 DNA: TGTGCCAGCAGGAAGGGGACTAGCGGAATCACAGATACGCAGTATTTT